This note documents a single T cell receptor beta chain sequence. Its specificity is unknown. This entry is derived from a study of hypomethylating agent response in myelodysplastic syndrome. At the level of the study: Either azacitidine (about 75% of the 11) or decitabine (3 of 11) was given. Of the myelodysplastic syndrome patients, several were male, 2 female. Four or five patients were non-responders, while roughly 6 showed complete response or hematologic improvement. Study results and caveats: After treatment, novel clonotypes emerged more in responders, contracted ones more in non-responders.

The repertoire was sequenced with immunoSEQ multiplex PCR; TCRdb's copy has only in-frame clones and lacks some. Of approximately 10,000 clones listed, about 83% were seen once; the top ten hold 4%. Sequenced here: bone marrow, sampled before or after starting hypomethylating agent treatment for myelodysplastic syndrome (not recorded which). This sequence was found in a human donor with myelodysplastic syndrome.

The CDR3 DNA sequence: TGTGCCACTAAGGGCAACAGGGGTAATCAGCCCCAGCATTTT. Protein product: CATKGNRGNQPQHF. The chain couples TRBV6-5 to TRBJ1-5; 7 bases fit TRBD1. Trimming at V came to 10 bases and at J to 4 bases, leaving 10 bases not matched to a gene. CDR1 is MNHEY, CDR2 SVGAGI, per germline. The CDR3 consists of 14 residues.